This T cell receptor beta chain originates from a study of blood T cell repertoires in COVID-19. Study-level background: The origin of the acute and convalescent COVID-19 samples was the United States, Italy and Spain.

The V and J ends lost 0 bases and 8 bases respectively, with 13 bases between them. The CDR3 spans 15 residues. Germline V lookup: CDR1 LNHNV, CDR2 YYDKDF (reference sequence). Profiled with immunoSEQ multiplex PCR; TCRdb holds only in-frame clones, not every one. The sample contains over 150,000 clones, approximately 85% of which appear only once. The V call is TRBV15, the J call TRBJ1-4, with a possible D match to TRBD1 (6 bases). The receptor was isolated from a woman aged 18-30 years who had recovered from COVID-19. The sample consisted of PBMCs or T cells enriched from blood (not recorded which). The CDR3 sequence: CATSRDRGAGEKLFF. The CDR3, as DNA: TGTGCCACCAGCAGAGATCGGGGGGCGGGAGAAAAACTGTTTTTT.